This T cell receptor (beta chain) was captured in a study of blood T cells in healthy people across ages. Losses at the gene ends were 6 bases for V and 5 bases for J; bases not matched to a gene: 13. The V gene's germline CDR1 is DFQATT and CDR2 SNEGSKA (reference sequence). This CDR3 has 16 residues. This clonotype appeared a few times. Healthy Caucasians from Russia aged roughly 6 to 90 served as donors. PBMCs, at least 6.5 million per sample, were isolated. PCR was performed a second time for about 6 to 11 cycles using a sample-barcoded 5' primer and a J-beta primer mix. TCRdb used MiXCR to reprocess the 5' RACE reads, holding one entry per CDR3 protein. The data contain about 800,000 distinct CDR3 sequences, roughly 25% of them singletons. This same sample was also part of a study on T cells of mothers and their children.

This TCR was recovered from a boy aged 5-17 years in good health. The sample was blood. The rearrangement links TRBV20-1 to TRBJ2-1; 10 bases agree with TRBD2. CDR3 region: CSAEREGHNSDNEQFF. The DNA for the CDR3 is TGCAGTGCCGAGCGGGAGGGCCACAATAGCGACAATGAGCAGTTCTTC.